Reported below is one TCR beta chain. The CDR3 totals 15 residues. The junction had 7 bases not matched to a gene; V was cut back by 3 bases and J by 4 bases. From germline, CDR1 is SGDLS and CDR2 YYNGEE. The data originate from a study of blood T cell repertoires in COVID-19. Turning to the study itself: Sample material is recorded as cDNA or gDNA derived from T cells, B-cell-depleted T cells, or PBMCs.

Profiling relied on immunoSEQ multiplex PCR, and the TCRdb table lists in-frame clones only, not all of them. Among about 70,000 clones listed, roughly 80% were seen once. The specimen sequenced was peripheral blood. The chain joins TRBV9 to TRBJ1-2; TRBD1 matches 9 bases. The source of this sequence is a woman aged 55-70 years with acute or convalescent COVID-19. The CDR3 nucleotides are TGTGCCAGCAGCGCCTTACAGGGGGCGGGCTATGGCTACACCTTC. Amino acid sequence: CASSALQGAGYGYTF.